The present TCR beta chain was sequenced within a study of T-cell reconstitution after alpha-beta-depleted transplantation in children. V was clipped by 7 bases and J by 4 bases, with 13 bases between them. Germline CDR1 MDHEN, CDR2 SYDVKM. The CDR3 has 13 amino acids. Unique molecular identifiers were used to barcode this TCRbeta library. MiXCR, applied by TCRdb to the PCR reads, yields one record per CDR3 protein. The table records over 200,000 distinct CDR3 sequences, 11% of them present only once. About this clonotype: Its specificity is unknown.

Points from the study as a whole: Among T cells one year after transplant, newly produced cells accounted for most counts and diversity. The study traced high day-60 TCRbeta diversity in some patients to surviving recipient T cells and thymic progenitors. Expanded clones from the graft, numbering several hundred, reportedly supplied alpha-beta T cells about two months after transplant.

The receptor's source is a child under three years old with acute myeloid leukemia, due to receive a stem cell transplant. The chain combines TRBV28 with TRBJ2-5; D is perhaps TRBD2 (5 bases). The source was PBMCs, collected before TCRalphabeta/CD19-depleted stem cell transplant. The CDR3 loop is CASNLGRGETQYF. The CDR3 nucleotides are TGTGCCAGCAACCTCGGACGGGGAGAGACCCAGTACTTC.